The 17 T cell receptor beta chains below all came from one sample that was sequenced in a study of liver allograft versus peripheral blood T cells. Study background: A comparison was made between T cell receptor repertoires in transplanted livers and those in recipients' peripheral blood.

Each CDR3 protein is one row after TCRdb ran MiXCR on the reads. The repertoire consists of about 5,200 distinct CDR3 sequences, with 17% occurring once and the leading ten covering 50% to 65%. These receptors all stem from a human patient who had a liver transplant. Some of the T cells might come from the graft donor.

The V and J genes are TRBV7-2 and TRBJ1-1; D uncertain. The CDR3 consists of 13 residues. CDR1 and CDR2 (germline): SGHTA, FQGNSA. The V end lost 1 base, the J end lost 3 bases, and 6 bases lay between the germline ends. This CDR3 reads CASSLVRDTEAFF. Here the CDR3 DNA reads TGTGCCAGCAGCTTAGTTCGGGACACTGAAGCTTTCTTT.

This clonotype is labeled as medium-sized. The genes are TRBV19 and TRBJ2-1; no firm D call. Germline V gives CDR1 LNHDA, CDR2 SQIVND (reference sequence). The ends were cut back, 1 base at V and 7 bases at J, with 14 bases in the middle. The CDR3 has 15 amino acids. The CDR3 protein is CASSIGPLELNEQFF. The CDR3 nucleotides are TGTGCCAGTAGTATAGGGCCGCTTGAGTTGAATGAGCAGTTCTTC.

This rearrangement joins TRBV28 to TRBJ2-7; perhaps TRBD2 as D (5 bases). The germline CDR1 and CDR2 sequences are MDHEN and SYDVKM. This CDR3 has 13 residues. Deletions cut 11 bases from V and 3 bases from J, with 17 bases between. CDR3 protein: CAVGLGRGYEQYF. In DNA form, the CDR3 reads TGTGCCGTAGGTCTGGGCCGGGGCTACGAGCAGTACTTC. The entire variable domain, with the rest obtained from reference TRBV28 and TRBJ2-7, is as follows: DVKVTQSSRYLVKRTGEKVFLECVQDMDHENMFWYRQDPGLGLRLIYFSYDVKMKEKGDIPEGYSVSREKKERFSLILESASTNQTSMYLCAVGLGRGYEQYFGPGTRLTVT.

The table lists this clonotype with a few counts. V gene TRBV20-1 combines with J gene TRBJ1-2, with a tentative D call TRBD1 (6 bases). This CDR3 is built from 12 residues. The germline gives CDR1 DFQATT, CDR2 SNEGSKA (reference sequence). V was trimmed by 6 bases and J by 6 bases, leaving 14 bases between them. Here the CDR3 reads CSAHRALDGYTF. CDR3 bases: TGCAGTGCACACAGGGCCCTGGATGGCTACACCTTC.

This clonotype occurred many times. The chain links TRBV27 to TRBJ2-5; possible D gene TRBD2, 5 bases. CDR1 is MNHEY and CDR2 is SMNVEV in the germline V gene (reference sequence). This CDR3 has 14 amino acids. Trimming removed 5 bases at V and 4 bases at J, with 14 bases between. The CDR3 reads CASSPDTGGETQYF. DNA for the CDR3: TGTGCCAGCAGTCCCGATACCGGAGGAGAGACCCAGTACTTC.

The V and J genes are TRBV28 and TRBJ2-5, with a tentative D call TRBD1 (7 bases). V lost 4 bases and J lost 5, with 29 bases in between. CDR1 MDHEN and CDR2 SYDVKM come from the germline V gene. The CDR3 is 19 amino acids. CDR3 loop: CASSSADFRDPGGRETQYF. CDR3 nucleotide sequence: TGTGCCAGCAGTTCCGCGGATTTTCGGGACCCAGGGGGGCGGGAGACCCAGTACTTC.

The sample holds a few counts of this clonotype. The chain joins TRBV9 to TRBJ2-3; the match to TRBD2 covers 10 bases. V lost 0 bases, J lost 4 bases, and 8 bases stayed unmatched. CDR1 and CDR2 (germline): SGDLS, YYNGEE. This CDR3 is built from 17 residues. CDR3 sequence (DNA): TGTGCCAGCAGCGTAGAGGCTAGCGGGAGTCGAGCAGATACGCAGTATTTT. Translation gives CASSVEASGSRADTQYF.

This clonotype has a handful of counts. The J gene is TRBJ2-1, the V gene TRBV9; D not resolved. The CDR3 loop spans 14 amino acids. V was shortened by 3 bases and J by 8 bases, with 15 bases between the two germline ends. The germline CDR1 and CDR2 sequences are SGDLS and YYNGEE. In DNA form, the CDR3 reads TGTGCCAGCAGCGGACGGGCCGCTGGCCATGAGCAGTTCTTC. Translation: CASSGRAAGHEQFF.

By proportion, this clonotype is medium-sized. V and J are TRBV6-5 and TRBJ2-1; D remains ambiguous. V gave up 7 bases and J gave up 6 bases, with 7 bases separating them. The germline V gene encodes CDR1 MNHEY and CDR2 SVGAGI. The CDR3 has 11 residues. CDR3 protein: CASIGLNEQFF. CDR3 coding DNA: TGTGCCAGCATTGGTCTCAATGAGCAGTTCTTC.

This clonotype was detected a few times. This chain uses TRBV19 with TRBJ2-1; 10 bases agree with TRBD2. V lost 4 bases and J lost 3; bases outside the gene matches: 0. The CDR3 runs 14 residues. Germline lookup yields CDR1 LNHDA and CDR2 SQIVND (reference sequence). In DNA form, the CDR3 reads TGTGCCAGTAGTACTAGCGGGAGCTACAATGAGCAGTTCTTC. It encodes CASSTSGSYNEQFF.

This chain connects TRBV11-2 to TRBJ2-3, with a possible D match to TRBD2 (5 bases). The CDR3 runs 14 residues. Per germline, CDR1 SGHAT and CDR2 FQNNGV. Deletions cut 3 bases from V and 1 base from J, with 8 bases between. CDR3 in DNA: TGTGCCAGCAGCTTGGGTAGCGGCACAGATACGCAGTATTTT. Its translation is CASSLGSGTDTQYF. Full variable domain (remainder filled in from reference TRBV11-2 and TRBJ2-3): EAGVAQSPRYKIIEKRQSVAFWCNPISGHATLYWYQQILGQGPKLLIQFQNNGVVDDSQLPKDRFSAERLKGVDSTLKIQPAKLEDSAVYLCASSLGSGTDTQYFGPGTRLTVL.

This clonotype appeared many times. This sequence joins TRBV19 and TRBJ1-1, with D perhaps TRBD1 (6 bases). CDR1 and CDR2 from the germline V gene are LNHDA and SQIVND (reference sequence). The CDR3 totals 16 residues. The ends were cut back, 7 bases at V and 2 bases at J, with 20 bases in the middle. The CDR3 DNA sequence: TGTGCCAGTACCCCCTTCGGGGGGACATACAACACTGAAGCTTTCTTT. Translating it yields CASTPFGGTYNTEAFF.

The sample holds a few counts of this clonotype. The chain employs TRBV7-9 and TRBJ1-1, with TRBD1 as a possible D gene (5 bases). Germline-derived CDR1 and CDR2 are SEHNR and FQNEAQ (reference sequence). The CDR3 totals 15 residues. V lost 5 bases and J 0 bases, leaving 13 bases between the germline ends. The CDR3: CASSPRGGVNTEAFF. CDR3 in DNA: TGTGCCAGCAGCCCCCGGGGAGGGGTGAACACTGAAGCTTTCTTT. Variable domain in full (rest from reference TRBV7-9 and TRBJ1-1): DTGVSQNPRHKITKRGQNVTFRCDPISEHNRLYWYRQTLGQGPEFLTYFQNEAQLEKSRLLSDRFSAERPKGSFSTLEIQRTEQGDSAMYLCASSPRGGVNTEAFFGQGTRLTVV.

In this sample, this clonotype turned up a few times. This chain joins TRBV27 and TRBJ2-1; D call uncertain. V was cut by 4 bases and J by 8 bases, with 12 bases left in between. Germline V CDR1 and CDR2: MNHEY, SMNVEV (reference sequence). The CDR3 is made up of 13 amino acids. Here the CDR3 reads CASSSPPSDEQFF. The CDR3 nucleotides are TGTGCCAGCAGTTCCCCTCCTAGTGATGAGCAGTTCTTC.

This clonotype appeared many times. V usage is TRBV6-5 and J usage is TRBJ2-5; D is unclear. Germline assignment: CDR1 MNHEY and CDR2 SVGAGI. This CDR3 region has 14 residues. The ends were cut back, 6 bases at V and 5 bases at J, with 16 bases in the middle. Here the CDR3 reads CASSQLRFLETQYF. CDR3 coding DNA: TGTGCCAGCAGCCAATTGAGGTTTTTGGAGACCCAGTACTTC.

This chain joins TRBV28 and TRBJ2-5; 9 bases are a match to TRBD1. V lost 4 bases to trimming and J lost 3 bases; unmatched junction nucleotides: 3. The CDR3 runs to 14 residues. Germline assignment: CDR1 MDHEN and CDR2 SYDVKM. CDR3 sequence: CASSWGTGKETQYF. In DNA form, the CDR3 reads TGTGCCAGCAGTTGGGGGACAGGGAAAGAGACCCAGTACTTC.

At least ten counts were recorded for this clonotype. This chain uses TRBV24-1 with TRBJ2-1, with 7 bases aligning to TRBD2. The CDR3 is 18 residues long. Germline assignment: CDR1 KGHDR and CDR2 SFDVKD. V shed 4 bases, J shed 0 bases, and the junction held 11 bases outside the gene matches. CDR3 in amino acids: CATSDPTSAQSSYNEQFF. CDR3 nucleotide sequence: TGTGCCACCAGTGACCCTACTAGCGCCCAAAGCTCCTACAATGAGCAGTTCTTC.